The clone carrying this TCR beta chain was recorded a few times. The data were taken from a study of beta chain features in type 1 diabetes. CDR3 length: 12 amino acids. CDR1 GTSNPN and CDR2 SVGIG come from the germline V gene (reference sequence). The germline V and J ends were trimmed by 0 bases and 4 bases, with 5 bases remaining between them. The study reverse transcribed the entire isolated RNA, so it sequenced expressed TCRB transcripts. Measured with immunoSEQ multiplex PCR; TCRdb has only the in-frame clones, and not every one. Of about 330,000 clones listed, 9.5% to 11% are singletons. Material: naive CD4+ T cells from blood. The receptor's source is a woman in her 30s in good health. This chain joins TRBV30 and TRBJ2-3; D gene uncertain. The CDR3 DNA reads as TGTGCCTGGAGTGTAGAGGCAGATACGCAGTATTTT. It is translated as CAWSVEADTQYF.